These T cell receptor beta chains were read from a single sample in a study of T cell responses to AZD1222 COVID-19 vaccine. Profiled with immunoSEQ multiplex PCR; TCRdb holds only in-frame clones, not every one. The sample records approximately 140,000 clones, roughly 94% being singletons. Sequencing was performed on peripheral blood, taken on day 0 of AZD1222 vaccination. These receptors were collected from an adult in good health. The CDR3 runs from the conserved cysteine through the conserved F or W. Each record gives: J gene, V gene, CDR3 protein.

J gene: TRBJ1-1; V gene: TRBV30; CDR3 protein: CACTNRANTEAFF
J gene: TRBJ2-3; V gene: TRBV11-2; CDR3 protein: CASSLELQGGRHTQYF
J gene: TRBJ1-2; V gene: TRBV7-9; CDR3 protein: CASSLGGSDGYTF
J gene: TRBJ1-1; V gene: TRBV19; CDR3 protein: CASSITGVNTEAFF
J gene: TRBJ2-1; V gene: TRBV6-4; CDR3 protein: CASSDSAGSYNEQFF
J gene: TRBJ1-4; V gene: TRBV28; CDR3 protein: CASSLPGAGTNEKLFF
J gene: TRBJ1-2; V gene: TRBV19; CDR3 protein: CASSILMTASNYGYTF
J gene: TRBJ1-6; V gene: TRBV28; CDR3 protein: CASSSGTGGLNSPLHF
J gene: TRBJ2-1; V gene: TRBV10-3; CDR3 protein: CAISEGGAPYNEQFF
J gene: TRBJ2-1; V gene: TRBV2; CDR3 protein: CASSGKTDTSSYNEQFF
J gene: TRBJ2-1; V gene: TRBV18; CDR3 protein: CASSPGTGNDEQFF
J gene: TRBJ2-5; V gene: TRBV19; CDR3 protein: CASSRGTAQYF
J gene: TRBJ1-1; V gene: TRBV4-1; CDR3 protein: CASSQIGVNTEAFF
J gene: TRBJ1-5; V gene: TRBV18; CDR3 protein: CASSPPPGENQPQHF
J gene: TRBJ1-3; V gene: TRBV9; CDR3 protein: CASSVAGTGRHTIYF
J gene: TRBJ2-2; V gene: TRBV11-3; CDR3 protein: CASSRGLLHGELFF
J gene: TRBJ1-4; V gene: TRBV12-3/TRBV12-4; CDR3 protein: CASSFRGREKLFF
J gene: TRBJ2-5; V gene: TRBV6-5; CDR3 protein: CASSRRFRNQETQYF
J gene: TRBJ2-5; V gene: TRBV3-1/TRBV3-2; CDR3 protein: CASSLRGDETQYF
J gene: TRBJ2-6; V gene: TRBV3-1/TRBV3-2; CDR3 protein: CASSLPDAANVLTF
J gene: TRBJ2-3; V gene: TRBV6-5; CDR3 protein: CASTPRSSTDTQYF
J gene: TRBJ1-1; V gene: TRBV19; CDR3 protein: CASSTTGLGTEAFF
J gene: TRBJ2-1; V gene: TRBV7-9; CDR3 protein: CASSTRDGLEKYNEQFF
J gene: TRBJ2-2; V gene: TRBV7-2; CDR3 protein: CASSFGLAGWNTGELFF
J gene: TRBJ2-2; V gene: TRBV14; CDR3 protein: CASSRPHGQYTGELFF
J gene: TRBJ2-5; V gene: TRBV5-4; CDR3 protein: CASSSIGQGETQYF
J gene: TRBJ2-3; V gene: TRBV27; CDR3 protein: CASSADSGLGDTQYF
J gene: TRBJ2-1; V gene: TRBV4-3; CDR3 protein: CASSQETRGLVAYNEQFF
J gene: TRBJ2-1; V gene: TRBV5-6; CDR3 protein: CASSLGAGDYQYNEQFF
J gene: TRBJ1-2; V gene: TRBV2; CDR3 protein: CASSDYRTATYGYTF
J gene: TRBJ2-1; V gene: TRBV3-1/TRBV3-2; CDR3 protein: CASSRTGNEQFF
J gene: TRBJ1-2; V gene: TRBV15; CDR3 protein: CATSRGQGDGYTF
J gene: TRBJ1-5; V gene: TRBV6-4; CDR3 protein: CASSDSTGAHQPQHF
J gene: TRBJ2-5; V gene: TRBV5-4; CDR3 protein: CASSPDRGDQETQYF
J gene: TRBJ1-1; V gene: TRBV18; CDR3 protein: CASSPLPMLWDRGGYTEAFF
J gene: TRBJ1-3; V gene: TRBV2; CDR3 protein: CASSDSGGTIYF
J gene: TRBJ2-2; V gene: TRBV6-5; CDR3 protein: CASSRDRAMTGELFF
J gene: TRBJ2-3; V gene: TRBV29-1; CDR3 protein: CSVGLASTDTQYF
J gene: TRBJ1-2; V gene: TRBV12-3/TRBV12-4; CDR3 protein: CASSFEGRGYTF
J gene: TRBJ2-2; V gene: TRBV7-3; CDR3 protein: CASSPGTPNTGELFF
J gene: TRBJ1-3; V gene: TRBV28; CDR3 protein: CATAIRVSGNTIYF
J gene: TRBJ2-5; V gene: TRBV4-1; CDR3 protein: CASSQENRLSGRGETQYF
J gene: TRBJ2-4; V gene: TRBV6-6; CDR3 protein: CASRETTGLSKNIQYF
J gene: TRBJ1-1; V gene: TRBV30; CDR3 protein: CAWRYGDRVIETEAFF
J gene: TRBJ2-3; V gene: TRBV6-2/TRBV6-3; CDR3 protein: CASSYGTLLAGTDTQYF
J gene: TRBJ1-2; V gene: TRBV28; CDR3 protein: CASSFLGRGYGYTF
J gene: TRBJ1-1; V gene: TRBV19; CDR3 protein: CASSIGTGGMNTEAFF
J gene: TRBJ1-5; V gene: TRBV9; CDR3 protein: CASSLGDNQPQHF
J gene: TRBJ2-1; V gene: TRBV9; CDR3 protein: CASSEGGTGSVYEQFF
J gene: TRBJ1-1; V gene: TRBV3-1/TRBV3-2; CDR3 protein: CASSQDPPSNTEAFF
J gene: TRBJ1-2; V gene: TRBV27; CDR3 protein: CASLGGLANYGYTF
J gene: TRBJ1-1; V gene: TRBV5-5; CDR3 protein: CASSFSGEAFF
J gene: TRBJ1-1; V gene: TRBV7-9; CDR3 protein: CASSLGTTEAFF
J gene: TRBJ2-5; V gene: TRBV7-8; CDR3 protein: CASSFSGTQETQYF
J gene: TRBJ2-1; V gene: TRBV6-1; CDR3 protein: CASSEWDWRTGPNEQFF
J gene: TRBJ1-1; V gene: TRBV19; CDR3 protein: CASSEGSHTEAFF
J gene: TRBJ1-3; V gene: TRBV4-1; CDR3 protein: CASSLSGGPRPSSGNTIYF
J gene: TRBJ1-2; V gene: TRBV5-5; CDR3 protein: CASSLTVSNYGYTF